These T cell receptor beta chains were read from a single sample in a study of blood T cell repertoires in COVID-19. TCRdb's copy holds only in-frame clones and misses some; the assay was immunoSEQ multiplex PCR. The sample lists roughly 120,000 clones; 87% were seen once. The sample consisted of peripheral blood. These receptors all stem from a human donor in a cohort sampled during active COVID-19. Both conserved end residues are part of each CDR3. The order of the fields is CDR3 protein, CDR3 DNA, clone size, J gene, D gene, V gene. D genes are given only for firm matches. Not all rows give a size; the values are once, few, many and, for expanded clones, a class.

CDR3: CASSQVLNTGELFF
DNA: TGTGCCAGCAGCCAAGTACTGAACACCGGGGAGCTGTTTTTT
size: .
J: TRBJ2-2
D: .
V: TRBV3-1/TRBV3-2

CDR3: CASSLGLAGGPQDTQYF
DNA: TGTGCCAGCAGCTTGGGGCTAGCGGGGGGGCCTCAAGATACGCAGTATTTT
size: .
J: TRBJ2-3
D: TRBD2
V: TRBV5-5

CDR3: CASSYSFSGWGTEAFF
DNA: TGTGCCAGCAGTTACTCATTTTCGGGATGGGGCACTGAAGCTTTCTTT
size: .
J: TRBJ1-1
D: .
V: TRBV6-5

CDR3: CASSKSGTGLEQYF
DNA: TGTGCCAGCAGCAAATCGGGGACAGGGCTCGAGCAGTACTTC
size: .
J: TRBJ2-7
D: .
V: TRBV21-1

CDR3: CASSVAGGSHYEQFF
DNA: TGTGCCAGCAGCGTAGCGGGAGGGAGTCATTATGAGCAGTTCTTC
size: once
J: TRBJ2-1
D: TRBD2
V: TRBV2

CDR3: CAWSGRQGRRTNEKLFF
DNA: TGTGCCTGGAGTGGGCGACAGGGGAGGAGAACTAATGAAAAACTGTTTTTT
size: .
J: TRBJ1-4
D: TRBD1
V: TRBV30

CDR3: CASNPGLAGVGTDTQYF
DNA: TGCGCCAGCAACCCGGGACTAGCGGGAGTGGGGACAGATACGCAGTATTTT
size: once
J: TRBJ2-3
D: TRBD2
V: TRBV5-1

CDR3: CASSGTGGLNEQFF
DNA: TGTGCCAGCAGCGGGACAGGAGGGCTCAATGAGCAGTTCTTC
size: .
J: TRBJ2-1
D: TRBD1
V: TRBV7-9

CDR3: CASSFFGGAYNEQFF
DNA: TGTGCCAGCAGCTTCTTCGGGGGGGCCTACAATGAGCAGTTCTTC
size: .
J: TRBJ2-1
D: TRBD2
V: TRBV5-4

CDR3: CASRKGGSGYGYTF
DNA: TGTGCCAGTAGAAAAGGGGGCTCGGGCTATGGCTACACCTTC
size: .
J: TRBJ1-2
D: TRBD1
V: TRBV19

CDR3: CASSMGRVGEKLFF
DNA: TGTGCCAGTAGTATGGGCAGAGTTGGTGAAAAACTGTTTTTT
size: .
J: TRBJ1-4
D: .
V: TRBV19

CDR3: CAIKGQGGDTQYF
DNA: TGTGCCATCAAAGGGCAGGGAGGGGATACGCAGTATTTT
size: .
J: TRBJ2-3
D: TRBD2
V: TRBV10-3

CDR3: CASSESNFRTDTQYF
DNA: TGTGCCAGCAGTGAATCGAACTTTCGCACAGATACGCAGTATTTT
size: .
J: TRBJ2-3
D: .
V: TRBV25-1

CDR3: CASSYYSGQGNSPLHF
DNA: TGTGCCAGCAGTTACTATTCGGGACAGGGGAATTCACCCCTCCACTTT
size: .
J: TRBJ1-6
D: TRBD1
V: TRBV6-5

CDR3: CATSGGVGDGYTF
DNA: TGTGCCACCTCAGGGGGCGTAGGAGATGGCTACACCTTC
size: once
J: TRBJ1-2
D: TRBD1
V: TRBV25-1

CDR3: CASSVATGADTQYF
DNA: TGTGCCAGCAGCGTAGCTACAGGGGCAGATACGCAGTATTTT
size: few
J: TRBJ2-3
D: TRBD1
V: TRBV9

CDR3: CASSPYVRMGPDTQYF
DNA: TGTGCCAGCTCACCGTATGTTAGAATGGGGCCGGATACGCAGTATTTT
size: .
J: TRBJ2-3
D: .
V: TRBV18

CDR3: CASSLQGLNTEAFF
DNA: TGTGCCAGCAGCTTGCAGGGTTTAAACACTGAAGCTTTCTTT
size: .
J: TRBJ1-1
D: .
V: TRBV11-2

CDR3: CASSASGGASETQYF
DNA: TGTGCCAGCTCAGCTAGCGGGGGGGCCTCCGAGACCCAGTACTTC
size: .
J: TRBJ2-5
D: TRBD2
V: TRBV18

CDR3: CASRRTGNYGYTF
DNA: TGTGCCAGCAGAAGGACAGGGAACTATGGCTACACCTTC
size: .
J: TRBJ1-2
D: TRBD1
V: TRBV28

CDR3: CASSLAAGDNQPQHF
DNA: TGTGCCAGCAGCTTAGCGGCGGGGGACAATCAGCCCCAGCATTTT
size: .
J: TRBJ1-5
D: .
V: TRBV7-6

CDR3: CASHRSSGGTGELFF
DNA: TGTGCCAGCCATAGGTCTAGCGGGGGCACCGGGGAGCTGTTTTTT
size: .
J: TRBJ2-2
D: TRBD2
V: TRBV2

CDR3: CASSVGEGARTGELFF
DNA: TGTGCCAGCAGCGTAGGAGAGGGGGCGAGAACCGGGGAGCTGTTTTTT
size: .
J: TRBJ2-2
D: TRBD1
V: TRBV9

CDR3: CATSARRVEGEETQYF
DNA: TGTGCCACCAGTGCGAGAAGGGTCGAGGGAGAAGAGACCCAGTACTTC
size: .
J: TRBJ2-5
D: .
V: TRBV24-1

CDR3: CATSRGASGRKETQYF
DNA: TGTGCCACCAGCAGAGGAGCTAGCGGGAGAAAAGAGACCCAGTACTTC
size: .
J: TRBJ2-5
D: TRBD2
V: TRBV15

CDR3: CASSLDQVERAFF
DNA: TGTGCCAGCAGTCTCGACCAGGTCGAACGAGCTTTCTTT
size: .
J: TRBJ1-1
D: .
V: TRBV28

CDR3: CASSLGLLAGASVETQYF
DNA: TGCGCCAGCAGCTTGGGGCTTCTAGCGGGGGCCTCAGTGGAGACCCAGTACTTC
size: .
J: TRBJ2-5
D: TRBD2
V: TRBV5-1

CDR3: CASSSKTGHTEAFF
DNA: TGTGCCAGCAGCTCGAAGACAGGACACACTGAAGCTTTCTTT
size: .
J: TRBJ1-1
D: .
V: TRBV7-9

CDR3: CASSAGTSGGHEQFF
DNA: TGTGCCAGCAGCGCTGGGACATCAGGGGGCCATGAGCAGTTCTTC
size: .
J: TRBJ2-1
D: TRBD1
V: TRBV5-4

CDR3: CASSLLAGNEQFF
DNA: TGCGCCAGCAGCTTATTAGCGGGAAATGAGCAGTTCTTC
size: once
J: TRBJ2-1
D: TRBD2
V: TRBV5-1

CDR3: CASSLAGETQYF
DNA: TGCGCCAGCAGCTTGGCCGGGGAGACCCAGTACTTC
size: .
J: TRBJ2-5
D: .
V: TRBV5-1

CDR3: CASQTPGQVLTF
DNA: TGTGCCAGTCAGACTCCGGGACAGGTCCTGACTTTC
size: .
J: TRBJ2-6
D: TRBD1
V: TRBV19

CDR3: CASSSQGPPSEQYF
DNA: TGCGCCAGCAGCTCCCAGGGTCCCCCTTCCGAGCAGTACTTC
size: .
J: TRBJ2-7
D: .
V: TRBV5-1

CDR3: CASIRRERSYNEQFF
DNA: TGTGCCAGCATAAGGCGGGAGCGCTCTTACAATGAGCAGTTCTTC
size: .
J: TRBJ2-1
D: TRBD2
V: TRBV6-5

CDR3: CKVTGRSPYEQYF
DNA: TGCAAGGTGACAGGGCGATCCCCCTACGAGCAGTACTTC
size: .
J: TRBJ2-7
D: TRBD1
V: TRBV29-1

CDR3: CASSIRGNTEAFF
DNA: TGTGCCAGTAGTATAAGGGGGAACACTGAAGCTTTCTTT
size: .
J: TRBJ1-1
D: .
V: TRBV19

CDR3: CASSLGGKGQDNEQYF
DNA: TGTGCCAGCAGCTTAGGGGGGAAAGGACAGGACAACGAGCAGTACTTC
size: .
J: TRBJ2-7
D: TRBD1
V: TRBV7-9

CDR3: CASSLGREETQYF
DNA: TGTGCCAGCAGCTTAGGGAGGGAAGAGACCCAGTACTTC
size: once
J: TRBJ2-5
D: .
V: TRBV11-2

CDR3: CASGLQGRFEQYF
DNA: TGTGCCAGCGGCTTACAGGGGCGGTTTGAGCAGTACTTC
size: .
J: TRBJ2-7
D: TRBD1
V: TRBV25-1

CDR3: CASSLLSLTSGSTDTQYF
DNA: TGTGCCAGCAGCCTCTTATCACTCACTAGCGGAAGCACAGATACGCAGTATTTT
size: .
J: TRBJ2-3
D: TRBD2
V: TRBV3-1/TRBV3-2

CDR3: CASSLGQNNEKLFF
DNA: TGTGCCAGCAGCTTGGGACAGAATAATGAAAAACTGTTTTTT
size: .
J: TRBJ1-4
D: .
V: TRBV5-4

CDR3: CASSLGTGDNQPQHF
DNA: TGTGCCAGCAGCTTGGGGACAGGGGACAATCAGCCCCAGCATTTT
size: .
J: TRBJ1-5
D: TRBD1
V: TRBV5-6

CDR3: CARSREGRYGYTF
DNA: TGTGCCAGAAGCAGGGAGGGGAGGTATGGCTACACCTTC
size: .
J: TRBJ1-2
D: .
V: TRBV5-3

CDR3: CASSLRQGSTDTQYF
DNA: TGTGCCAGCAGCCTCCGACAGGGAAGCACAGATACGCAGTATTTT
size: few
J: TRBJ2-3
D: TRBD1
V: TRBV6-5

CDR3: CASSENRGSKNIQYF
DNA: TGTGCCAGCAGCGAAAACAGGGGCTCCAAAAACATTCAGTACTTC
size: .
J: TRBJ2-4
D: TRBD1
V: TRBV7-2

CDR3: CASSRGDRGRNTEAFF
DNA: TGTGCCAGCAGCAGGGGGGACAGGGGAAGGAACACTGAAGCTTTCTTT
size: few
J: TRBJ1-1
D: TRBD1
V: TRBV19

CDR3: CASSLLRSYEQYF
DNA: TGCGCCAGCAGCCTCCTCCGCTCCTACGAGCAGTACTTC
size: few
J: TRBJ2-7
D: .
V: TRBV4-1

CDR3: CASLRQVGSYEQYF
DNA: TGTGCCAGCCTTAGACAGGTCGGGTCCTACGAGCAGTACTTC
size: .
J: TRBJ2-7
D: .
V: TRBV2

CDR3: CAWNGDTYNPAYQQYF
DNA: TGTGCCTGGAATGGGGACACCTACAACCCCGCCTACCAGCAGTACTTC
size: .
J: TRBJ2-7
D: .
V: TRBV30

CDR3: CASSLSAGGSYNEQFF
DNA: TGTGCCAGCAGTTTATCGGCGGGAGGATCCTACAATGAGCAGTTCTTC
size: few
J: TRBJ2-1
D: TRBD2
V: TRBV27

CDR3: CASSLRGQGTVGEKLFF
DNA: TGTGCCAGCAGTTTAAGGGGACAGGGGACCGTAGGTGAAAAACTGTTTTTT
size: .
J: TRBJ1-4
D: TRBD1
V: TRBV28

CDR3: CASSLVSAETQYF
DNA: TGTGCCAGCAGCTTGGTGTCTGCGGAGACCCAGTACTTC
size: .
J: TRBJ2-5
D: .
V: TRBV5-4

CDR3: CASRPLDRGVKETQYF
DNA: TGTGCCAGCAGACCTCTGGACAGGGGGGTCAAAGAGACCCAGTACTTC
size: .
J: TRBJ2-5
D: TRBD1
V: TRBV7-2

CDR3: CASSQAWGGSIEQFF
DNA: TGTGCCAGCAGCCAAGCCTGGGGCGGGAGTATTGAGCAGTTCTTC
size: once
J: TRBJ2-1
D: TRBD2
V: TRBV4-2